The 10 T cell receptor gamma chains below were found in one sample sequenced in a study of γδ T cells in repeated Plasmodium falciparum infection. TCRdb re-called clones from the multiplex PCR reads using CATT. The sample holds 20,000 to 30,000 gamma-chain clones; 2.5% to 3.5% are singletons and the top ten take 30% to 35%. Gammadelta T cells were flow-sorted from PBMC into Vgamma9/Vdelta2+ and Vdelta2-negative populations for bulk analysis. Sequencing was performed on gamma-delta T cells from blood. All receptors derive from a pool of human donors (malaria-infected and uninfected, not separated).

With regard to this clone: The amino acid sequence in TCRdb belongs to a much larger clone and departs from this DNA's translation at residue 11, likely a sequencing read error; the sequence shown is translated from the DNA. V and J are TRGV9 and TRGJ1 or TRGJ2. The J gene, not given by TCRdb, was assigned here from a germline match of the nucleotide sequence. The CDR3 loop spans 14 amino acids. The germline CDR1 and CDR2 sequences are GITISATS and ISYDGTV (reference sequence). CDR3 DNA: TGTGCCTTGTGGGAGGTAAATCCCCCTTATGAGAAACTCTTT. It yields the protein CALWEVNPPYEKLF.

This clone was found a few times. A read error likely explains why the TCRdb protein, taken from a much larger clone, differs from this DNA's translation at residue 4; the protein shown is translated from the DNA. As DNA, the CDR3 is TGTGCCTTGTGTGACCGCCTGCAAGGGAATTATAAGAAACTCTTT. It translates to CALCDRLQGNYKKLF. This sequence joins TRGV9 and TRGJ1 or TRGJ2. TCRdb offers no J gene call, so here the DNA was matched to germline to obtain one. J was trimmed by 5 bases and V by 7 bases; bases with no gene match: 17. Germline V CDR1 and CDR2: GITISATS, ISYDGTV (reference sequence). This CDR3 has 15 residues.

This clone was seen at least ten times. TCRdb shows a much larger clone's protein in place of this DNA's translation, and the two differ at residue 5, likely through a read error; the protein shown is translated from the DNA. CDR3 amino acids: CATWGTTGWFKIF. Here the CDR3 DNA reads TGTGCCACCTGGGGTACCACTGGTTGGTTCAAGATATTT. The rearrangement joins TRGV8 to TRGJP1. The J gene, left out of TCRdb, was set here by checking the DNA against germline. This CDR3 region has 13 residues. Unmatched junction bases numbered 1, after V lost 5 bases and J lost 1 base. Germline assignment: CDR1 VENAVY and CDR2 YDSYNSRV.

On this clone: TCRdb's protein for this DNA is that of a much larger clone and differs from the translation at residue 5, likely a read error; the protein shown is the DNA translation. CDR3 in DNA: TGTGCCTTGTGGGGGGTAACGAATTATTATAAGAAACTCTTT. Amino acids: CALWGVTNYYKKLF. The chain combines TRGV9 with TRGJ1 or TRGJ2. The J gene is not listed in TCRdb, so it was assigned here from a DNA match to germline. This CDR3 spans 14 amino acids. The germline CDR1 and CDR2 sequences are GITISATS and ISYDGTV (reference sequence). V lost 5 bases, J lost 0 bases, and 7 bases stayed unmatched.

In this sample, this clone turned up a few times. The mismatch at residue 3 between this DNA's translation and the TCRdb protein of a much larger clone likely reflects a read error; the protein shown is translated from the DNA. The chain recombines TRGV4 with TRGJ1 or TRGJ2. From germline, CDR1 is EGSTGY and CDR2 YDSYTSSV. The CDR3 is 15 residues long. The CDR3 DNA reads as TGTGCCTCCTGGGATGGGCCTTTGAATTATTATAAGAAACTCTTT. Translating it yields CASWDGPLNYYKKLF.

By frequency in the sample, this clone is medium-sized. The chain is built from TRGV9 and TRGJ1 or TRGJ2. The trim removed 0 bases at V and 7 bases at J, leaving 6 bases unmatched. The CDR3 runs to 13 residues. The germline CDR1 and CDR2 sequences are GITISATS and ISYDGTV (reference sequence). This CDR3 is CALWEVLRYKKLF. DNA for the CDR3: TGTGCCTTGTGGGAGGTGCTACGGTATAAGAAACTCTTT.

In this sample, this clone turned up many times. This DNA translates differently at residue 6 from the TCRdb protein, which is that of a much larger clone; a read error is likely, and the protein shown is the DNA's own translation. The genes are TRGV8 and TRGJ1 or TRGJ2. With 5 bases clipped from V and 6 bases from J, the junction kept 4 bases outside the gene matches. The length of the CDR3 is 11 residues. CDR1 VENAVY and CDR2 YDSYNSRV come from the germline V gene. CDR3 loop: CATWVFYKKLF. In DNA, the CDR3 is TGTGCCACCTGGGTTTTTTATAAGAAACTCTTT.

This clone was recorded many times. This DNA translates differently at residue 5 from the TCRdb protein, which is that of a much larger clone; a read error is likely, and the protein shown is the DNA's own translation. This chain uses TRGV8 with TRGJ1 or TRGJ2. V shed 5 bases and J 4 bases; nucleotides not matched to a gene: 11. CDR1 VENAVY and CDR2 YDSYNSRV come from the germline V gene. There are 14 residues in the CDR3. CDR3: CATWALRVYYKKLF. The DNA of the CDR3 is TGTGCCACCTGGGCTCTGCGGGTCTATTATAAGAAACTCTTT.

Ten or more counts support this clone. A read error is likely here: a far larger clone is one base away. The chain recombines TRGV9 with TRGJ1 or TRGJ2. CDR3 length: 12 amino acids. Germline lookup yields CDR1 GITISATS and CDR2 ISYDGTV (reference sequence). CDR3 bases: TGTGCCTTGTGGGAGGTGCTGTATAAGAAACTTTTT. Its translation is CALWEVLYKKLF.

The V gene call reads TRGV9; no J gene was called. CDR3 size: 17 residues. The germline gives CDR1 GITISATS, CDR2 ISYDGTV (reference sequence). The CDR3 region has the DNA TGTGCCTTGTGGGAGGTGCAGTCTGAGTTGGGAAAAAAAATCAGGGTATTT. Its translation: CALWEVQSELGKKIRVF.